These 12 T cell receptor beta chains came from one sample sequenced in a study of T cells in Graves' hyperthyroidism and ophthalmopathy. The CDR3 regions of TCR beta were amplified from RNA transcripts. A set of HTBI primers served as the primers for a first-round RT-PCR of the TCR CDR3. TCRdb re-called the multiplex PCR reads through MiXCR, storing one row per CDR3 protein. The sample lists 500,000 or so distinct CDR3 sequences; roughly 15% were seen once. The sequencing sample was made of blood. The source is a woman under 30 with Graves' ophthalmopathy.

As regards this clonotype: It may be a read error: a sequence one base away is much more abundant. This rearrangement joins TRBV7-2 to TRBJ2-7; 7 bases match TRBD1. Germline assignment: CDR1 SGHTA and CDR2 FQGNSA. V gave up 10 bases and J gave up 5 bases; unmatched junction bases: 11. This CDR3 region has 13 residues. The CDR3 coding sequence is TGTGCCATCAGGACAGAGGGGGCCAACGAGCAGTACTTC. It translates to CAIRTEGANEQYF. Supplemented by reference TRBV7-2 and TRBJ2-7, the full variable domain reads GAGVSQSPSNKVTEKGKDVELRCDPISGHTALYWYRQSLGQGLEFLIYFQGNSAPDKSGLPSDRFSAERTGGSVSTLTIQRTQQEDSAVYLCAIRTEGANEQYFGPGTRLTVT.

This clonotype was seen repeatedly, ten times or more. J is TRBJ1-5 and V is TRBV5-5; D unresolved. The V and J ends lost 0 bases and 2 bases respectively, with 9 bases between them. The germline V gene has CDR1 SGHKS and CDR2 YYEKEE (reference sequence). CDR3 length: 15 residues. The CDR3 here is CASSLAWSGNQPQHF. In nucleotides, the CDR3 is TGTGCCAGCAGCTTGGCCTGGAGCGGCAATCAGCCCCAGCATTTT.

This clonotype was detected a few times. This chain links TRBV10-3 with TRBJ2-2; possibly TRBD1 for D (6 bases). With 3 bases removed from V and 4 bases from J, the gap between germline ends came to 12 bases. This CDR3 is built from 15 residues. Germline CDR1 is ENHRY and CDR2 is SYGVKD. The CDR3 DNA is TGTGCCATCAGTGACCGTCAGGGGACCACCGGGGAGCTGTTTTTT. It specifies CAISDRQGTTGELFF.

This clonotype was seen only a few times. The chain recombines TRBV12-3 or TRBV12-4 with TRBJ1-2, with TRBD1 identical over 7 bases. V was clipped by 5 bases and J by 4 bases; unmatched bases: 10. This CDR3 comprises 15 residues. The chain's CDR3 is CASSPTGTFGYGYTF. DNA for the CDR3: TGTGCCAGCAGTCCGACAGGGACGTTTGGCTATGGCTACACCTTC.

Ten or more counts support this clonotype. The chain couples TRBV7-2 to TRBJ1-3, with D maybe TRBD1 (5 bases). V was cut by 4 bases and J by 5 bases, with 9 bases left in between. This CDR3 has 13 residues. Germline V lookup: CDR1 SGHTA, CDR2 FQGNSA. CDR3 protein: CASSSDIRNTIYF. The DNA of the CDR3 is TGTGCCAGCAGCTCGGACATACGAAACACCATATATTTT.

This chain uses TRBV7-3 with TRBJ2-3, with 10 bases aligning to TRBD2. The V gene end was trimmed by 3 bases and the J gene end by 1 base; junction bases not matched to a gene: 7. The CDR3 is 17 amino acids. Looked up from germline, CDR1 is SGHTA and CDR2 is FQGTGA. For the CDR3, the DNA is TGTGCCAGCAGCTTGGGTAGCGGGGGGACTCGCACAGATACGCAGTATTTT. This codes for CASSLGSGGTRTDTQYF.

This rearrangement joins TRBV6-5 to TRBJ1-5; weak D call: TRBD1 (5 bases). Trimming stripped 7 bases from V and 0 bases from J, with 13 bases between. Germline V lookup: CDR1 MNHEY, CDR2 SVGAGI. The CDR3 extends over 15 amino acids. The CDR3 nucleotides read TGTGCCAGCACTTTGGGACCTAATAGCAATCAGCCCCAGCATTTT. Translation: CASTLGPNSNQPQHF.

This clonotype has ten or more counts. The rearrangement joins TRBV30 to TRBJ2-7; D unclear. Trimming took off 0 bases at V and 2 bases at J, with 11 bases between the two ends. Germline V gives CDR1 GTSNPN, CDR2 SVGIG (reference sequence). The CDR3 extends over 14 amino acids. For the CDR3, the DNA is TGTGCCTGGAGTGTAGAAGGGCTAGCCTACGAGCAGTACTTC. Residues: CAWSVEGLAYEQYF.

The rearrangement links TRBV11-2 to TRBJ1-6; TRBD1 is a possible D gene (5 bases). With 6 bases removed from V and 9 bases from J, the gap between germline ends came to 15 bases. Germline V gives CDR1 SGHAT, CDR2 FQNNGV. The CDR3 loop spans 14 amino acids. The CDR3 DNA reads as TGTGCCAGCAGAAACCTTCAGGGACCTTCACCCCTCCACTTT. Encoded protein: CASRNLQGPSPLHF. The full variable domain, completed using reference TRBV11-2 and TRBJ1-6, is EAGVAQSPRYKIIEKRQSVAFWCNPISGHATLYWYQQILGQGPKLLIQFQNNGVVDDSQLPKDRFSAERLKGVDSTLKIQPAKLEDSAVYLCASRNLQGPSPLHFGNGTRLTVT.

This clonotype was observed at least ten times. The chain couples TRBV6-5 to TRBJ1-1; no firm D call. From germline, CDR1 is MNHEY and CDR2 SVGAGI. The CDR3 is 14 residues long. Trimming shortened V by 7 bases and J by 1 base, and 13 bases separated the two germline ends. The CDR3 nucleotides are TGTGCCAGCACGTTACAGTTGGGGAACACTGAAGCTTTCTTT. This codes for CASTLQLGNTEAFF.

This clonotype was observed a few times. A much larger clone differs from this one at a single base, so this may be a read error. The CDR3 does not close with the conserved phenylalanine or tryptophan, likely indicating a read error. The CDR3 DNA reads TGTGCCAGCAGTCCACTTGGCGTAGACTATGGCTACACCCTC. Translation: CASSPLGVDYGYTL. The chain has TRBV2 and TRBJ1-2; D is uncertain. V gave up 5 bases and J gave up 3 bases, with 13 bases separating them. The CDR3 loop spans 14 amino acids. Germline V gene sequence: CDR1 SNHLY, CDR2 FYNNEI.

This clonotype showed up many times. This sequence joins TRBV2 and TRBJ1-1; D is ambiguous. The CDR3 sequence is 14 residues long. Germline values: CDR1 SNHLY, CDR2 FYNNEI. V lost 3 bases and J 2 bases, leaving 10 bases between the germline ends. The CDR3 DNA sequence: TGTGCCAGCAGTGAGTTACGGGAAAACACTGAAGCTTTCTTT. Translating it yields CASSELRENTEAFF.